A selection of T cell receptor beta chains follows, all from one sample in a study of blood T cell repertoires in COVID-19. Assay used: immunoSEQ multiplex PCR; TCRdb lists only in-frame clones, some missing. The sample comprises approximately 250,000 clones, roughly 88% of which are singletons, and about 2.2% rests with the top ten. The source material was peripheral blood. The receptor set was obtained from a man in his thirties or forties who had recovered from COVID-19. CDR3s include the opening cysteine and the closing phenylalanine or tryptophan. A D gene is named only where the DNA matches it firmly. The listing skips clone size in some rows; elsewhere it reads once, few, many or a size class.

clone size	V gene	CDR3 length	D gene	J gene	CDR3 DNA	CDR3 protein
-	TRBV6-5	14	TRBD1	TRBJ2-7	TGTGCCAGCAGTTCCCACAGGGGGGCCTACGAGCAGTACTTC	CASSSHRGAYEQYF
-	TRBV15	12	-	TRBJ1-5	TGTGCCACCAGCACAACGAGTCAGCCCCAGCATTTT	CATSTTSQPQHF
-	TRBV27	17	-	TRBJ1-4	TGTGCCAGCAGTCCCCTTTTTCCGCGTACAACTAATGAAAAACTGTTTTTT	CASSPLFPRTTNEKLFF
-	TRBV5-4	15	-	TRBJ2-7	TGTGCCAGCAGCTTGGTCGTAGGCAGGGACTACGAGCAGTACTTC	CASSLVVGRDYEQYF
-	TRBV6-4	18	TRBD2	TRBJ2-1	TGTGCCAGCAGTGTATTTAGCGGGACCCCGAGCTCCTACAATGAGCAGTTCTTC	CASSVFSGTPSSYNEQFF
-	TRBV10-3	15	TRBD2	TRBJ2-2	TGTGCCATCAGTGAGTCGGAGACTAGCCCCGGGGAGCTGTTTTTT	CAISESETSPGELFF
few	TRBV10-3	16	-	TRBJ2-7	TGTGCCATCAGTGAGGGTTCTTGGCAGTCAGCCTACGAGCAGTACTTC	CAISEGSWQSAYEQYF
-	TRBV30	11	-	TRBJ1-3	TGTGCCGGGGACGAGGGGGACACCATATATTTT	CAGDEGDTIYF
-	TRBV5-4	16	TRBD2	TRBJ2-3	TGTGCCAGCAGCCTAGGACTAGCGGGGGGCACAGATACGCAGTATTTT	CASSLGLAGGTDTQYF
-	TRBV10-3	11	-	TRBJ1-1	TGTGCCATCATGGGAGCCTCTGAAGCTTTCTTT	CAIMGASEAFF
-	TRBV6-2/TRBV6-3	16	-	TRBJ1-2	TGTGCCAGCAGTGGCGACATTCTACTGGGAGGGTATGGCTACACCTTC	CASSGDILLGGYGYTF
-	TRBV9	15	-	TRBJ1-2	TGTGCCAGCAGCGTATTAATAGGTCGGAGGAATGGCTACACCTTC	CASSVLIGRRNGYTF
-	TRBV13	20	-	TRBJ1-5	TGTGCCAGCAGCTTAGGAGCTCATAGCGGCCGCGAGGGTAGCAATCAGCCCCAGCATTTT	CASSLGAHSGREGSNQPQHF
few	TRBV19	18	TRBD1	TRBJ1-5	TGTGCCAGTAGTACGCTAAGCTACAGGGGTAAGAGCAATCAGCCCCAGCATTTT	CASSTLSYRGKSNQPQHF
-	TRBV4-3	17	TRBD2	TRBJ2-2	TGCGCCAGCAGCCAAGGCCTAGCGGGGGGACCTACCGGGGAGCTGTTTTTT	CASSQGLAGGPTGELFF
once	TRBV6-1	15	TRBD2	TRBJ2-3	TGTGCCAGCAGTGAAGTCTGGGGGGGTGGGGATACGCAGTATTTT	CASSEVWGGGDTQYF
-	TRBV7-2	13	-	TRBJ2-1	TGTGCCAGCAGCTTAGATAGACAGCGCGAGCAGTTCTTC	CASSLDRQREQFF
-	TRBV4-1	16	TRBD1	TRBJ2-2	TGCGCCAGCAGCCAAGGGGGGACAGGCCGTACCGGGGAGCTGTTTTTT	CASSQGGTGRTGELFF
-	TRBV29-1	16	-	TRBJ1-2	TGCAGCGTTCTTCGAGCGATTGACTTATTAAACTATGGCTACACCTTC	CSVLRAIDLLNYGYTF
-	TRBV9	16	TRBD2	TRBJ2-2	TGTGCCAGCAGCGCCAGGACTAGCGGAAACACCGGGGAGCTGTTTTTT	CASSARTSGNTGELFF
few	TRBV19	15	-	TRBJ1-6	TGTGCCAGTAGTCCCCAGGCCAACTATAATTCACCCCTCCACTTT	CASSPQANYNSPLHF
-	TRBV4-1	16	-	TRBJ1-1	TGCGCCAGCAGCCGAACACCGAGACAGCAGAACACTGAAGCTTTCTTT	CASSRTPRQQNTEAFF
few	TRBV3-1/TRBV3-2	13	-	TRBJ1-1	TGTGCCAGCAGCCCCCAGGGAACCTCTGAAGCTTTCTTT	CASSPQGTSEAFF
-	TRBV2	14	TRBD1	TRBJ2-7	TGTGCCACTTCGTCCGGGACAGCGGACTACGAGCAGTACTTC	CATSSGTADYEQYF
-	TRBV5-6	18	-	TRBJ2-6	TGTGCCAGCAGCTCGGGACTTGACCCCTTCTCTGGGGCCAACGTCCTGACTTTC	CASSSGLDPFSGANVLTF
once	TRBV6-5	15	TRBD1	TRBJ2-7	TGTGCCAGCAGAAGGACAGGGAATAAAGGGCGCGAGCAGTACTTC	CASRRTGNKGREQYF
-	TRBV24-1	11	-	TRBJ2-3	TGTGCCACCAGAACAGCAGATACGCAGTATTTT	CATRTADTQYF
-	TRBV29-1	13	-	TRBJ2-1	TGCAGCGTTCGGTGGGTTGGAGGCTATGAGCAGTTCTTC	CSVRWVGGYEQFF
-	TRBV30	15	TRBD1	TRBJ1-5	TGTGCCTGGAGTGACGGGACAGGGAACAATCAGCCCCAGCATTTT	CAWSDGTGNNQPQHF
-	TRBV2	16	-	TRBJ2-6	TGTGCCAGCAACGACAGAAGCTACTCTGGGGCCAACGTCCTGACTTTC	CASNDRSYSGANVLTF
-	TRBV15	13	-	TRBJ2-5	TGTGCCACCAGCACAGGAAACCAAGAGACCCAGTACTTC	CATSTGNQETQYF
-	TRBV16	17	TRBD2	TRBJ2-3	TGTGCCAGCAGCCAATGGGCTAGCGGGGGTGGCACAGATACGCAGTATTTT	CASSQWASGGGTDTQYF
once	TRBV18	13	-	TRBJ1-3	TGTGCCAGCTCCCAGGGGACTGGAAACACCATATATTTT	CASSQGTGNTIYF
-	TRBV18	17	TRBD1	TRBJ1-6	TGTGCCAGCTCACCTGTAAATCCGGGACAGGGTACAATGACCCTCCACTTT	CASSPVNPGQGTMTLHF
once	TRBV6-5	16	TRBD2	TRBJ2-3	TGTGCCAGCAGTTACCAAACCGGGACTAGGACAGATACGCAGTATTTT	CASSYQTGTRTDTQYF
-	TRBV19	15	TRBD1	TRBJ1-2	TGTGCCAGTAGTATAGGGAGCAGGGGGCATGGAGGCTACACCTTC	CASSIGSRGHGGYTF
-	TRBV6-2/TRBV6-3	15	-	TRBJ1-5	TGTGCCAGCAGCCTCTCTTGGGGGGACAATCAGCCCCAGCATTTT	CASSLSWGDNQPQHF
-	TRBV6-5	15	TRBD1	TRBJ1-2	TGTGCCAGCAGTACAGGGGACAGGGCTGACTATGGCTACACCTTC	CASSTGDRADYGYTF
-	TRBV5-1	16	-	TRBJ2-3	TGCGCCAGCAGCCCCCTGACAGGCCCACCTGAAGATACGCAGTATTTT	CASSPLTGPPEDTQYF